One and the same sample provided the 23 T cell receptor beta chains below, sequenced in a study of OX40 agonist ivuxolimab in advanced cancers. Clones were sequenced by immunoSEQ multiplex PCR, and TCRdb holds only the in-frame ones, with some missing. The table records approximately 54,000 clones, 80% to 95% of them present only once. Source: CD4+ or CD8+ T cells sorted from blood, taken in a trial of the OX40 agonist ivuxolimab. These receptors were obtained from an adult with an advanced solid tumor such as melanoma, head and neck, liver or kidney cancer.

The rearrangement uses TRBV19 and TRBJ1-1; D call uncertain. This CDR3 is built from 14 residues. V was trimmed by 3 bases and J by 0 bases, leaving 8 bases between them. Per the germline V gene, CDR1 is LNHDA and CDR2 is SQIVND (reference sequence). The CDR3 DNA reads as TGTGCCAGTAGTATTGCCAGCTTGAACACTGAAGCTTTCTTT. As protein: CASSIASLNTEAFF.

The chain employs TRBV5-4 and TRBJ2-7; perhaps TRBD1 as D (6 bases). CDR3 length equals 16 residues. Trimming removed 3 bases at V and 3 bases at J, with 19 bases between. Germline V gives CDR1 SGHNT, CDR2 YYREEE (reference sequence). The DNA for the CDR3 is TGTGCCAGCAGCTCGGAGGCCGGGACACAAGACTACGAGCAGTACTTC. Its protein product is CASSSEAGTQDYEQYF.

The chain uses TRBV18 and TRBJ1-3; 8 bases agree with TRBD1. With 1 base clipped from V and 0 bases from J, the junction kept 11 bases outside the gene matches. Germline V lookup: CDR1 KGHSH, CDR2 LQKENI. This CDR3 is built from 19 residues. This CDR3 is CASSPRSPGQEDSGNTIYF. The CDR3 bases are TGTGCCAGCTCACCACGTTCGCCGGGACAGGAGGACTCTGGAAACACCATATATTTT.

The chain combines TRBV6-1 with TRBJ2-7; D uncertain. CDR3 length: 14 residues. V was cut by 4 bases and J by 0 bases, with 10 bases left in between. Per the germline V gene, CDR1 is MNHNS and CDR2 is SASEGT. CDR3 sequence: CASSGTVSSYEQYF. The CDR3 DNA reads TGTGCCAGCAGTGGGACCGTAAGCTCCTACGAGCAGTACTTC.

This clone was detected once. The rearrangement uses TRBV4-1 and TRBJ1-2; D is unresolved. The ends were cut back, 8 bases at V and 4 bases at J, with 17 bases in the middle. The CDR3 has 14 residues. In germline, CDR1 is MGHRA, CDR2 YSYEKL. CDR3 loop: CASGDAGLAYGYTF. The CDR3, as DNA: TGCGCCAGCGGGGATGCAGGATTGGCCTATGGCTACACCTTC.

The gene calls are TRBV4-1 and TRBJ1-4, with D unresolved. Deletions cut 2 bases from V and 8 bases from J, with 12 bases between. Germline V CDR1 and CDR2: MGHRA, YSYEKL. The CDR3 covers 14 residues. The CDR3 here is CASSQKRYQEKLFF. The DNA for the CDR3 is TGCGCCAGCAGCCAAAAAAGGTACCAGGAAAAACTGTTTTTT.

The chain combines TRBV15 with TRBJ2-1; D unclear. The CDR3 length is 15 residues. Germline CDR1 reads LNHNV; CDR2 reads YYDKDF (reference sequence). V was pared by 0 bases and J by 6 bases, with 12 bases between. The CDR3 protein is CATSRDLDGSNEQFF. In nucleotides, the CDR3 is TGTGCCACCAGCAGAGACCTCGACGGAAGCAATGAGCAGTTCTTC.

The gene calls are TRBV6-6 and TRBJ2-2, with 7 bases aligning to TRBD1. The CDR3 totals 14 residues. CDR1 is MNHNY, CDR2 SVGAGI, per germline (reference sequence). Germline trimming cut 6 bases from V and 4 bases from J; bases unmatched to any gene: 5. The CDR3 reads CASSRDRVTGELFF. The CDR3 nucleotides are TGTGCCAGCAGCAGAGACAGGGTCACCGGGGAGCTGTTTTTT.

The chain recombines TRBV11-2 with TRBJ2-2, with a weak D call TRBD1 (6 bases). V gave up 2 bases and J gave up 2 bases, with 12 bases separating them. CDR3 length: 16 residues. In germline, CDR1 is SGHAT, CDR2 FQNNGV. CDR3 bases: TGTGCCAGCAGCTTACCCGGGACACCTAACACCGGGGAGCTGTTTTTT. The encoded protein is CASSLPGTPNTGELFF.

The chain uses TRBV7-9 and TRBJ2-1; 10 bases agree with TRBD2. The germline V gene encodes CDR1 SEHNR and CDR2 FQNEAQ (reference sequence). The J segment lost 6 bases and the V segment lost 2 bases, leaving 7 bases of the junction unmatched. CDR3 size: 16 residues. The CDR3 spells CASSLTRASGSNEQFF. The CDR3 DNA sequence: TGTGCCAGCAGCTTAACAAGGGCTAGCGGGAGCAATGAGCAGTTCTTC.

The chain uses TRBV27 and TRBJ1-2, with 9 bases lining up with TRBD1. The V gene end was trimmed by 2 bases and the J gene end by 8 bases; junction bases not matched to a gene: 12. In germline, CDR1 is MNHEY, CDR2 SMNVEV (reference sequence). CDR3 length equals 16 residues. This CDR3 is CASSLDYRDREWGYTF. CDR3 DNA sequence: TGTGCCAGCAGTTTAGACTACAGGGACAGGGAGTGGGGCTACACCTTC.

The chain combines TRBV7-9 with TRBJ2-7; 9 bases are shared with TRBD2. The germline V gene has CDR1 SEHNR and CDR2 FQNEAQ (reference sequence). The CDR3 spans 17 residues. V shed 5 bases, J shed 0 bases, and the junction held 11 bases outside the gene matches. The CDR3 bases are TGTGCCAGCAGCACTCCGTTAGCGGGGGCCATCTCCTACGAGCAGTACTTC. Amino acids: CASSTPLAGAISYEQYF. Full variable domain (missing parts from reference TRBV7-9 and TRBJ2-7): DTGVSQNPRHKITKRGQNVTFRCDPISEHNRLYWYRQTLGQGPEFLTYFQNEAQLEKSRLLSDRFSAERPKGSFSTLEIQRTEQGDSAMYLCASSTPLAGAISYEQYFGPGTRLTVT.

The V gene is TRBV7-3, the J gene TRBJ2-3; TRBD2 matches 11 bases. The CDR3 loop spans 20 amino acids. With 3 bases clipped from V and 2 bases from J, the junction kept 16 bases outside the gene matches. Germline V gives CDR1 SGHTA, CDR2 FQGTGA. The CDR3 spells CASSFGTSGSASEPTDTQYF. CDR3 DNA: TGTGCCAGCAGCTTCGGAACTAGCGGGAGCGCGAGCGAGCCCACAGATACGCAGTATTTT.

The genes are TRBV27 and TRBJ2-6; 7 bases match TRBD1. CDR3 length: 16 residues. Germline loops: CDR1 MNHEY, CDR2 SMNVEV (reference sequence). Germline trimming cut 7 bases from V and 0 bases from J; bases unmatched to any gene: 6. The chain's CDR3 is CASTLRQGSGANVLTF. The CDR3 DNA reads as TGTGCCAGCACCCTGAGACAGGGCTCTGGGGCCAACGTCCTGACTTTC.

This clone was detected only once. V is TRBV9 and J is TRBJ2-2; TRBD2 aligns across 10 bases. With 0 bases clipped from V and 5 bases from J, the junction kept 4 bases outside the gene matches. The germline V gene encodes CDR1 SGDLS and CDR2 YYNGEE. This CDR3 region has 16 residues. The CDR3 DNA reads as TGTGCCAGCAGCGTAGAGGTACTAGCGGGGACCGGGGAGCTGTTTTTT. Translation gives CASSVEVLAGTGELFF.

This clone was counted a single time. The CDR3 nucleotides are TGTGCCAGCAGTTTGTCGTCACAAGGTCAGCCCCAGCATTTT. Protein product: CASSLSSQGQPQHF. The genes are TRBV27 and TRBJ1-5; D gene unclear. This CDR3 has 14 residues. Germline CDR1 and CDR2: MNHEY and SMNVEV (reference sequence). Trimming shortened V by 3 bases and J by 6 bases, and 12 bases separated the two germline ends.

The V and J genes are TRBV28 and TRBJ2-1; 7 bases are a match to TRBD2. CDR1 is MDHEN, CDR2 SYDVKM, per germline. This CDR3 spans 13 amino acids. J was trimmed by 4 bases and V by 4 bases; bases with no gene match: 1. CDR3: CASSYGRYNEQFF. Written as DNA, the CDR3 is TGTGCCAGCAGTTACGGGAGGTACAATGAGCAGTTCTTC.

The chain recombines TRBV27 with TRBJ1-1, with a possible D match to TRBD1 (6 bases). V lost 5 bases, J lost 7 bases, and 11 bases lay in between. Germline-derived CDR1 and CDR2 are MNHEY and SMNVEV (reference sequence). This CDR3 has 12 amino acids. The DNA for the CDR3 is TGTGCCAGCAGTGGGGGGGCGGGTGAAGCTTTCTTT. Translation: CASSGGAGEAFF.

The V call is TRBV19, the J call TRBJ1-2; D gene ambiguous. V was trimmed by 0 bases and J by 8 bases, leaving 16 bases between them. Germline V gene data show CDR1 as LNHDA and CDR2 as SQIVND (reference sequence). The CDR3 totals 15 residues. Written as DNA, the CDR3 is TGTGCCAGTAGTATAGAAGTTGGGCTGTCGGGGGGCTACACCTTC. It yields the protein CASSIEVGLSGGYTF.

J is TRBJ1-1 and V is TRBV4-3, with D possibly being TRBD1 (5 bases). The germline V gene encodes CDR1 LGHNA and CDR2 YSLEER. The CDR3 extends over 16 amino acids. With 0 bases removed from V and 1 base from J, the gap between germline ends came to 12 bases. The chain's CDR3 is CASSQDGGIGNTEAFF. In nucleotides, the CDR3 is TGCGCCAGCAGCCAAGATGGGGGAATTGGGAACACTGAAGCTTTCTTT.

The CDR3 DNA is TGTGCCAGCAGCTTAGAAGACAGCAATCAGCCCCAGCATTTT. Protein product: CASSLEDSNQPQHF. The chain joins TRBV7-9 to TRBJ1-5; D unclear. Trimming pared 1 base from V and 1 base from J, leaving 5 bases between. Germline lookup yields CDR1 SEHNR and CDR2 FQNEAQ (reference sequence). The CDR3 totals 14 residues.

The rearrangement uses TRBV27 and TRBJ1-3, with D uncertain. Germline-derived CDR1 and CDR2 are MNHEY and SMNVEV (reference sequence). Trimming removed 6 bases from V and 2 bases from J, with 5 bases in between. There are 12 residues in the CDR3. CDR3 DNA sequence: TGTGCCAGCAGAACAGCTGGAAACACCATATATTTT. It translates to CASRTAGNTIYF.

The chain carries TRBV7-9 and TRBJ2-1; D unclear. Germline V gene sequence: CDR1 SEHNR, CDR2 FQNEAQ (reference sequence). V lost 4 bases to trimming and J lost 5 bases, with 3 bases between them. The CDR3 covers 11 residues. The CDR3: CASSSNNEQFF. CDR3 sequence (DNA): TGTGCCAGCAGCTCTAACAATGAGCAGTTCTTC.